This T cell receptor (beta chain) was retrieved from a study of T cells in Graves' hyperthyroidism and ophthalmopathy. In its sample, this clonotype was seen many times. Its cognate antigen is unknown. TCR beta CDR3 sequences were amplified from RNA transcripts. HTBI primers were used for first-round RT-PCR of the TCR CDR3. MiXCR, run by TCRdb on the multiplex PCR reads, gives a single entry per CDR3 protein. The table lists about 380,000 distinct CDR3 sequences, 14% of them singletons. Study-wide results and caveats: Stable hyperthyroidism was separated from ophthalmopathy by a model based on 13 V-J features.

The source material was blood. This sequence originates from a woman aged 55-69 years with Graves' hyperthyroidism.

In DNA, the CDR3 is TGCAGTGCTAGAGATGTGAGCAATCAGCCCCAGCATTTT. This gives the protein CSARDVSNQPQHF. The V gene is TRBV20-1, the J gene TRBJ1-5; D remains unclear. Germline V gene lookup returns CDR1 DFQATT and CDR2 SNEGSKA (reference sequence). V was pared by 0 bases and J by 1 base, with 4 bases between. This CDR3 contains 13 residues.